A selection of T cell receptor beta chains follows, all from one sample in a study of shared clonotypes between healthy human individuals. Generated by immunoSEQ multiplex PCR, the TCRdb table keeps only in-frame clones and is missing some. The repertoire holds hundreds of thousands of clones, roughly 95% seen once, with 0.1% to 0.11% in the top ten. Sequencing used naive CD8+ T cells sorted from blood. These receptor sequences come from a woman aged 25 to 45 in good health. Both conserved end residues are part of each CDR3. Fields, in order: J gene, V gene, D gene, clone size, CDR3 length, CDR3 protein, CDR3 DNA. The D gene is left open where the match is weak. Some rows mark clone size as missing; the rest say once, few, many or name a class of expanded clone.

J gene: TRBJ1-5; V gene: TRBV10-1; D gene: .; clone size: .; CDR3 length: 14; CDR3 protein: CASSQDGSNQPQHF; CDR3 DNA: TGCGCCAGCAGCCAGGACGGTAGCAATCAGCCCCAGCATTTT
J gene: TRBJ2-7; V gene: TRBV19; D gene: .; clone size: once; CDR3 length: 15; CDR3 protein: CASSIIGQPFYEQYF; CDR3 DNA: TGTGCCAGTAGTATAATTGGTCAGCCTTTCTACGAGCAGTACTTC
J gene: TRBJ2-7; V gene: TRBV5-4; D gene: .; clone size: .; CDR3 length: 15; CDR3 protein: CASTRYRDRADEQYF; CDR3 DNA: TGTGCCAGCACCCGCTACCGGGACCGCGCAGACGAGCAGTACTTC
J gene: TRBJ2-7; V gene: TRBV27; D gene: .; clone size: .; CDR3 length: 13; CDR3 protein: CASSLYRYYEQYF; CDR3 DNA: TGTGCCAGCAGTTTATACAGGTACTACGAGCAGTACTTC
J gene: TRBJ1-5; V gene: TRBV28; D gene: .; clone size: .; CDR3 length: 13; CDR3 protein: CASSFEGNQPQHF; CDR3 DNA: TGTGCCAGCAGTTTCGAGGGTAATCAGCCCCAGCATTTT
J gene: TRBJ1-1; V gene: TRBV28; D gene: .; clone size: .; CDR3 length: 11; CDR3 protein: CASSLGPGAFF; CDR3 DNA: TGTGCCAGCAGTTTAGGTCCCGGAGCTTTCTTT
J gene: TRBJ2-3; V gene: TRBV19; D gene: TRBD2; clone size: .; CDR3 length: 15; CDR3 protein: CASSIRGSRTDTQYF; CDR3 DNA: TGTGCCAGTAGTATTCGCGGGAGTCGGACAGATACGCAGTATTTT
J gene: TRBJ2-7; V gene: TRBV14; D gene: .; clone size: .; CDR3 length: 13; CDR3 protein: CASSQSFTYEQYF; CDR3 DNA: TGTGCCAGCAGCCAGAGCTTTACCTACGAGCAGTACTTC
J gene: TRBJ2-1; V gene: TRBV7-9; D gene: .; clone size: .; CDR3 length: 15; CDR3 protein: CASSVWTEPYNEQFF; CDR3 DNA: TGTGCCAGCAGCGTCTGGACAGAACCCTACAATGAGCAGTTCTTC
J gene: TRBJ2-7; V gene: TRBV6-5; D gene: .; clone size: .; CDR3 length: 15; CDR3 protein: CASSYSRQPAYEQYF; CDR3 DNA: TGTGCCAGCAGTTACTCCCGGCAGCCGGCCTACGAGCAGTACTTC
J gene: TRBJ2-1; V gene: TRBV7-9; D gene: .; clone size: .; CDR3 length: 15; CDR3 protein: CASSSWAPTYNEQFF; CDR3 DNA: TGTGCCAGCAGCTCCTGGGCTCCTACCTACAATGAGCAGTTCTTC
J gene: TRBJ2-7; V gene: TRBV2; D gene: .; clone size: .; CDR3 length: 13; CDR3 protein: CASSEANGNEQYF; CDR3 DNA: TGTGCCAGCAGTGAAGCGAATGGGAACGAGCAGTACTTC
J gene: TRBJ2-7; V gene: TRBV28; D gene: TRBD1; clone size: once; CDR3 length: 16; CDR3 protein: CASSRTGTVSSYEQYF; CDR3 DNA: TGTGCCAGCAGTCGAACCGGGACAGTGAGCTCCTACGAGCAGTACTTC
J gene: TRBJ1-1; V gene: TRBV28; D gene: TRBD1; clone size: .; CDR3 length: 17; CDR3 protein: CASRSWDTGGAMTEAFF; CDR3 DNA: TGTGCCAGCCGAAGTTGGGATACAGGGGGCGCGATGACTGAAGCTTTCTTT
J gene: TRBJ1-1; V gene: TRBV7-9; D gene: TRBD1; clone size: .; CDR3 length: 15; CDR3 protein: CASSYHGTGAIEAFF; CDR3 DNA: TGTGCCAGCAGCTATCATGGGACAGGGGCCATTGAAGCTTTCTTT
J gene: TRBJ1-4; V gene: TRBV18; D gene: .; clone size: .; CDR3 length: 13; CDR3 protein: CASTGPGGQKLFF; CDR3 DNA: TGTGCCAGTACAGGCCCGGGCGGTCAAAAACTGTTTTTT
J gene: TRBJ2-1; V gene: TRBV5-4; D gene: .; clone size: .; CDR3 length: 12; CDR3 protein: CASSSGQGEQFF; CDR3 DNA: TGTGCCAGCAGCTCGGGGCAGGGTGAGCAGTTCTTC
J gene: TRBJ2-7; V gene: TRBV4-1; D gene: .; clone size: once; CDR3 length: 15; CDR3 protein: CASSTWTGRDYEQYF; CDR3 DNA: TGCGCCAGCAGCACCTGGACAGGGAGGGACTACGAGCAGTACTTC
J gene: TRBJ2-3; V gene: TRBV27; D gene: TRBD1; clone size: .; CDR3 length: 16; CDR3 protein: CASSYQRGGPSDTQYF; CDR3 DNA: TGTGCCAGCAGTTACCAAAGAGGGGGCCCTTCAGATACGCAGTATTTT
J gene: TRBJ2-7; V gene: TRBV6-1; D gene: .; clone size: once; CDR3 length: 12; CDR3 protein: CASEDNSWEQYF; CDR3 DNA: TGTGCCAGCGAGGATAACAGCTGGGAGCAGTACTTC
J gene: TRBJ2-1; V gene: TRBV9; D gene: .; clone size: .; CDR3 length: 15; CDR3 protein: CASSPRRGGTDEQFF; CDR3 DNA: TGTGCCAGCAGCCCCCGAAGGGGGGGGACGGATGAGCAGTTCTTC
J gene: TRBJ2-3; V gene: TRBV5-1; D gene: .; clone size: .; CDR3 length: 17; CDR3 protein: CASSPGATGWGTDTQYF; CDR3 DNA: TGCGCCAGCAGTCCGGGGGCGACGGGATGGGGCACAGATACGCAGTATTTT
J gene: TRBJ1-1; V gene: TRBV6-1; D gene: .; clone size: .; CDR3 length: 10; CDR3 protein: CASRTGEAFF; CDR3 DNA: TGTGCCAGCAGGACTGGCGAAGCTTTCTTT
J gene: TRBJ2-7; V gene: TRBV10-3; D gene: .; clone size: .; CDR3 length: 15; CDR3 protein: CAISESDGMTYEQYF; CDR3 DNA: TGTGCCATCAGTGAGTCCGACGGGATGACCTACGAGCAGTACTTC
J gene: TRBJ2-7; V gene: TRBV27; D gene: .; clone size: .; CDR3 length: 12; CDR3 protein: CASGLLNYEQYF; CDR3 DNA: TGTGCCAGCGGATTACTGAACTACGAGCAGTACTTC
J gene: TRBJ2-7; V gene: TRBV27; D gene: .; clone size: .; CDR3 length: 13; CDR3 protein: CASSRYYDYEQYF; CDR3 DNA: TGTGCCAGCAGCCGCTACTACGACTACGAGCAGTACTTC
J gene: TRBJ1-5; V gene: TRBV19; D gene: .; clone size: once; CDR3 length: 15; CDR3 protein: CASSIIPGGIQPQHF; CDR3 DNA: TGTGCCAGTAGTATAATTCCCGGGGGCATCCAGCCCCAGCATTTT
J gene: TRBJ2-1; V gene: TRBV9; D gene: TRBD2; clone size: few; CDR3 length: 13; CDR3 protein: CASSTGLGDEQFF; CDR3 DNA: TGTGCCAGCAGCACGGGACTAGGGGATGAGCAGTTCTTC
J gene: TRBJ1-4; V gene: TRBV10-1; D gene: .; clone size: once; CDR3 length: 17; CDR3 protein: CASSEEPGRATNEKLFF; CDR3 DNA: TGCGCCAGCAGTGAGGAGCCAGGGAGAGCGACTAATGAAAAACTGTTTTTT
J gene: TRBJ2-7; V gene: TRBV27; D gene: .; clone size: once; CDR3 length: 15; CDR3 protein: CASAFLEGLSYEQYF; CDR3 DNA: TGTGCCAGCGCCTTTCTGGAGGGACTCTCCTACGAGCAGTACTTC
J gene: TRBJ2-1; V gene: TRBV28; D gene: .; clone size: .; CDR3 length: 16; CDR3 protein: CASSLSYGSEKNEQFF; CDR3 DNA: TGTGCCAGCAGTTTATCCTACGGATCGGAGAAAAATGAGCAGTTCTTC
J gene: TRBJ2-1; V gene: TRBV30; D gene: .; clone size: .; CDR3 length: 15; CDR3 protein: CAWRGYGLSYNEQFF; CDR3 DNA: TGTGCCTGGAGAGGATACGGGTTATCCTACAATGAGCAGTTCTTC
J gene: TRBJ1-1; V gene: TRBV5-1; D gene: TRBD1; clone size: .; CDR3 length: 23; CDR3 protein: CASSPRPPFDRGLFSRENTEAFF; CDR3 DNA: TGCGCCAGCAGCCCTCGTCCACCCTTTGACAGGGGGCTATTCTCCCGCGAGAACACTGAAGCTTTCTTT
J gene: TRBJ2-1; V gene: TRBV5-4; D gene: TRBD2; clone size: few; CDR3 length: 16; CDR3 protein: CASSFVAGGGWNEQFF; CDR3 DNA: TGTGCCAGCAGCTTCGTGGCGGGAGGGGGATGGAATGAGCAGTTCTTC
J gene: TRBJ2-6; V gene: TRBV7-3; D gene: .; clone size: .; CDR3 length: 14; CDR3 protein: CASSFFPGANVLTF; CDR3 DNA: TGTGCCAGCAGCTTTTTTCCTGGGGCCAACGTCCTGACTTTC
J gene: TRBJ2-3; V gene: TRBV27; D gene: TRBD2; clone size: once; CDR3 length: 15; CDR3 protein: CASSGLAGLTDTQYF; CDR3 DNA: TGTGCCAGCTCAGGTTTAGCGGGGCTCACAGATACGCAGTATTTT
J gene: TRBJ2-1; V gene: TRBV19; D gene: .; clone size: .; CDR3 length: 15; CDR3 protein: CASSMAGSSYNEQFF; CDR3 DNA: TGTGCCAGTAGTATGGCGGGAAGCTCCTACAATGAGCAGTTCTTC
J gene: TRBJ2-7; V gene: TRBV2; D gene: TRBD2; clone size: once; CDR3 length: 15; CDR3 protein: CASSWTSGRKYEQYF; CDR3 DNA: TGTGCCAGCAGTTGGACTAGCGGGAGGAAATACGAGCAGTACTTC
J gene: TRBJ2-7; V gene: TRBV28; D gene: .; clone size: .; CDR3 length: 14; CDR3 protein: CATESVGRTYEQYF; CDR3 DNA: TGTGCCACCGAATCGGTGGGGCGCACCTACGAGCAGTACTTC
J gene: TRBJ2-7; V gene: TRBV7-9; D gene: TRBD2; clone size: .; CDR3 length: 17; CDR3 protein: CASSLGPKSGDSYEQYF; CDR3 DNA: TGTGCCAGCAGCTTGGGGCCGAAGAGCGGGGACTCCTACGAGCAGTACTTC
J gene: TRBJ2-1; V gene: TRBV7-9; D gene: TRBD1; clone size: .; CDR3 length: 14; CDR3 protein: CASSLRDSYNEQFF; CDR3 DNA: TGTGCCAGCAGCTTAAGGGACAGCTACAATGAGCAGTTCTTC
J gene: TRBJ2-7; V gene: TRBV9; D gene: .; clone size: .; CDR3 length: 14; CDR3 protein: CASSVSMTKDEQYF; CDR3 DNA: TGTGCCAGCAGCGTTTCTATGACTAAGGACGAGCAGTACTTC
J gene: TRBJ1-1; V gene: TRBV5-6; D gene: .; clone size: .; CDR3 length: 16; CDR3 protein: CASSLFSPGPNTEAFF; CDR3 DNA: TGTGCCAGCAGCTTGTTTAGTCCAGGGCCGAACACTGAAGCTTTCTTT
J gene: TRBJ1-3; V gene: TRBV28; D gene: .; clone size: .; CDR3 length: 15; CDR3 protein: CASSLLQGPGNTIYF; CDR3 DNA: TGTGCCAGCAGTTTACTCCAGGGCCCCGGAAACACCATATATTTT
J gene: TRBJ2-1; V gene: TRBV19; D gene: .; clone size: .; CDR3 length: 16; CDR3 protein: CASSISGTGYTNEQFF; CDR3 DNA: TGTGCCAGTAGTATATCCGGGACTGGATACACCAATGAGCAGTTCTTC
J gene: TRBJ1-4; V gene: TRBV5-6; D gene: .; clone size: .; CDR3 length: 13; CDR3 protein: CASSSSLGEKLFF; CDR3 DNA: TGTGCCAGCAGCTCTTCTCTCGGTGAAAAACTGTTTTTT
J gene: TRBJ2-6; V gene: TRBV6-5; D gene: .; clone size: .; CDR3 length: 14; CDR3 protein: CASKAGPGANVLTF; CDR3 DNA: TGTGCCAGCAAGGCGGGCCCTGGGGCCAACGTCCTGACTTTC
J gene: TRBJ1-4; V gene: TRBV6-5; D gene: .; clone size: .; CDR3 length: 15; CDR3 protein: CASSYAGGTNEKLFF; CDR3 DNA: TGTGCCAGCAGTTACGCCGGAGGCACTAATGAAAAACTGTTTTTT
J gene: TRBJ1-5; V gene: TRBV10-3; D gene: TRBD1; clone size: .; CDR3 length: 14; CDR3 protein: CAIGEGQSNQPQHF; CDR3 DNA: TGTGCCATCGGCGAGGGACAGAGCAATCAGCCCCAGCATTTT
J gene: TRBJ1-1; V gene: TRBV4-1; D gene: TRBD1; clone size: .; CDR3 length: 19; CDR3 protein: CASSQRIGTGSVKNTEAFF; CDR3 DNA: TGCGCCAGCAGCCAACGGATCGGGACAGGGTCCGTAAAGAACACTGAAGCTTTCTTT
J gene: TRBJ1-2; V gene: TRBV27; D gene: TRBD1; clone size: .; CDR3 length: 13; CDR3 protein: CASSPTGAYGYTF; CDR3 DNA: TGTGCCAGCAGCCCAACAGGGGCCTATGGCTACACCTTC
J gene: TRBJ2-2; V gene: TRBV19; D gene: TRBD1; clone size: .; CDR3 length: 15; CDR3 protein: CASIRTGGMAGELFF; CDR3 DNA: TGTGCCAGTATCCGGACAGGGGGTATGGCCGGGGAGCTGTTTTTT